These T cell receptor beta chains were read from a single sample in a study of T cells and Merkel cell carcinoma outcomes. The method was immunoSEQ multiplex PCR; TCRdb's version includes in-frame clones alone and lacks a portion of them. The sample shows approximately 20,000 clones, more than 65% of them seen only once. The source material was tumor tissue from Merkel cell carcinoma. These receptors were obtained from a human donor with Merkel cell carcinoma. Each CDR3 is given with its conserved first and last residue. A D gene is named only where the DNA matches it firmly. Clone size is stated in some rows and not others, as once, few, many or a class when expanded.

CDR3 DNA	CDR3 protein	clone size	V gene	J gene	D gene
TGTGCCAGCAGCCCCTGGGGCTTCTCCACCGGGGAGCTGTTTTTT	CASSPWGFSTGELFF	.	TRBV27	TRBJ2-2	.
TGTGCCACCAGCAGAGATCAGGGCGGGACCTACAATGAGCAGTTCTTC	CATSRDQGGTYNEQFF	.	TRBV15	TRBJ2-1	.
TGCGCCAGCAGCTTGGTTGGGTCGGAAACCGGGACCCTCTACGAGCAGTACTTC	CASSLVGSETGTLYEQYF	few	TRBV5-1	TRBJ2-7	.
TGTGCCAGCTCGTTGGGGCCAGGGTACGAGCAGTACTTC	CASSLGPGYEQYF	.	TRBV2	TRBJ2-7	.
TGTGCCAGCAGCTTAGCTGGGCTCGAGCAGTACTTC	CASSLAGLEQYF	.	TRBV7-8	TRBJ2-7	.
TGTGCCATCAGTGAGTCTTGGGTCGGGTACACAGATACGCAGTATTTT	CAISESWVGYTDTQYF	.	TRBV10-3	TRBJ2-3	.
TGTGCCAGCAGTCCGAGTAGAAGAAATGAGCAGTTCTTC	CASSPSRRNEQFF	.	TRBV6-4	TRBJ2-1	.
TGCGCCAGCAGCCATGACATGGGGCTCGGATACGAGCAGTACTTC	CASSHDMGLGYEQYF	once	TRBV4-1	TRBJ2-7	.
TGTACCAGCAGCCTTATCCCCGGACTAGCGGGAACCACAGATACGCAGTATTTT	CTSSLIPGLAGTTDTQYF	.	TRBV5-4	TRBJ2-3	TRBD2
TGTGCCAGCAGCGTGGGGCTCAGGGGGCAGGACGAGCAGTACTTC	CASSVGLRGQDEQYF	few	TRBV9	TRBJ2-7	TRBD1
TGTGCCTGGAGCCTTAAGAGACAGTATAATTCACCCCTCCACTTT	CAWSLKRQYNSPLHF	.	TRBV30	TRBJ1-6	.
TGTGCCAGCTACAGTCGTGAAGCTTTCTTT	CASYSREAFF	.	TRBV28	TRBJ1-1	.
TGTGCCACCAGCTCCCTCCGGGCAGAACGGGAGACCCAGTACTTC	CATSSLRAERETQYF	medium-sized	TRBV15	TRBJ2-5	.
TGTGCCAGCAGCTTAGAGGGGGTACGCTACACCTTC	CASSLEGVRYTF	.	TRBV7-2	TRBJ1-2	.
TGTGCCAGCATTAGGGAGGGATCTTGGAGTACTGAAGCTTTCTTT	CASIREGSWSTEAFF	.	TRBV6-6	TRBJ1-1	.
TGTGCCAGCAGCTTGGCCAAGGGGGCGGTATTATACGAGCAGTACTTC	CASSLAKGAVLYEQYF	.	TRBV5-5	TRBJ2-7	TRBD1
TGCGCCAGCAGCTCCCCAAACAGGGGCTACACCTTC	CASSSPNRGYTF	.	TRBV5-1	TRBJ1-2	.
TGTGCCATCAGTTCTGGGTTTAAGTACTTC	CAISSGFKYF	.	TRBV10-3	TRBJ2-7	.
TGTGCCAGCTCACCGGACCCCGCGCTCGATTATAATCAGCCCCAGCATTTT	CASSPDPALDYNQPQHF	.	TRBV18	TRBJ1-5	.
TGTGCCAGCAGCGGGCAGGGGACCCGCACCGGGGAGCTGTTTTTT	CASSGQGTRTGELFF	.	TRBV9	TRBJ2-2	.
TGTGCCAGCAGCCTGGGGCCGCACAATGAGCAGTTCTTC	CASSLGPHNEQFF	.	TRBV7-3	TRBJ2-1	.
TGTGCCAGCAGTTCCGTTGGTGAGCAGTTCTTC	CASSSVGEQFF	.	TRBV6-5	TRBJ2-1	.
TGTGCCAGCAGCTTATTGGGGGGGGAGACCCAGTACTTC	CASSLLGGETQYF	.	TRBV7-9	TRBJ2-5	TRBD2
TGTGCCAGTAGTTACCTAGCGGGATACAATGAGCAGTTCTTC	CASSYLAGYNEQFF	.	TRBV19	TRBJ2-1	TRBD2
TGTGCCAGCAAAAGGGAAGGAACACCATACGAGTGGCCCGGAGATGATACGCAGTATTTT	CASKREGTPYEWPGDDTQYF	.	TRBV6-4	TRBJ2-3	.